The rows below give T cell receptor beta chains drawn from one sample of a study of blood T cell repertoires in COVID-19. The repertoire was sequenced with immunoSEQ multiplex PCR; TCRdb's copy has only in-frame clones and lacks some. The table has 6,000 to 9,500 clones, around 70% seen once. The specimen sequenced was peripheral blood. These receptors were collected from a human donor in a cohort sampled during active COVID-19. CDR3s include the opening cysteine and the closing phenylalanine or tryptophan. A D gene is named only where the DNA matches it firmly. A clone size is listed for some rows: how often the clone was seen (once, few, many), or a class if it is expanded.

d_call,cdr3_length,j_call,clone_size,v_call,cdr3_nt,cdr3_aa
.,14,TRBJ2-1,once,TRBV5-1,TGCGCCAGCAGCTTACCACTAGCTACCTCTGAGCAGTTCTTC,CASSLPLATSEQFF
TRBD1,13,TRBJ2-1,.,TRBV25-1,TGTGCCAGCAGTGGCTCGACAGGGCTTGGGCAGTTCTTC,CASSGSTGLGQFF
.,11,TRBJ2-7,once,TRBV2,TGTGCCAGCGCTAGGAACAACGAGCAGTACTTC,CASARNNEQYF
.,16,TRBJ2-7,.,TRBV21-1,TGTGCCAGCAGCAAGGTGGGGGGGCACCCAAGCCACGAGCAGTACTTC,CASSKVGGHPSHEQYF
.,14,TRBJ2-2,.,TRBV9,TGTGCCAGCAGCCCGTCGAGTAACACCGGGGAGCTGTTTTTT,CASSPSSNTGELFF
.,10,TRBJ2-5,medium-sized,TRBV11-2,TGTGCCAGCCAAGGGGTGGCCCAGTACTTC,CASQGVAQYF
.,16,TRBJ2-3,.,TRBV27,TGTGCCAGCAGTTTAATTCCTGGGACAGCGGGGGCTACGCAGTATTTT,CASSLIPGTAGATQYF
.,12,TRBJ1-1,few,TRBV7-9,TGTGCCAGCAGCTTAAAGAACAGTGAAGCTTTCTTT,CASSLKNSEAFF
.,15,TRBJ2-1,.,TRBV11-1,TGTGCCAGCAGCTTAGATCAGGGGCGTAGGAATGAGCAGTTCTTC,CASSLDQGRRNEQFF
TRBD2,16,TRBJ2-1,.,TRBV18,TGTGCCAGCTCACCACCTGTAGGGACTAGCGGCAATGAGCAGTTCTTC,CASSPPVGTSGNEQFF
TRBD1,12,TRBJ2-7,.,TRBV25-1,TGTGCCAGCGGGACAGGAACCTACGAGCAGTACTTC,CASGTGTYEQYF
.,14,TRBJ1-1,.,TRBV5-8,TGTGCCAGCACCCCCCGGCGGCGGGGCGCTGAAGCTTTCTTT,CASTPRRRGAEAFF